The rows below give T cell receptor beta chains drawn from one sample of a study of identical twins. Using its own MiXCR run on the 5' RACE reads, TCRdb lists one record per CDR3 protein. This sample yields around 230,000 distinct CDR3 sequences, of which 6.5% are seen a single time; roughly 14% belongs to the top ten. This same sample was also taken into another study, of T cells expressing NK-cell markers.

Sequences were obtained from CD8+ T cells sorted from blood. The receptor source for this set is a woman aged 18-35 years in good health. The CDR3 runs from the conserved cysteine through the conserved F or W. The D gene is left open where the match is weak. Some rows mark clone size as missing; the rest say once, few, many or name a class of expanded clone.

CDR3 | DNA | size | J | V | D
CASSAGQGVLREQYF | TGTGCCAGCAGTGCGGGACAGGGCGTCCTACGAGAGCAGTACTTC | few | TRBJ2-7 | TRBV12-3/TRBV12-4 | TRBD1
CSVEEGFGGYTF | TGCAGCGTTGAAGAGGGATTCGGTGGCTACACCTTC | many | TRBJ1-2 | TRBV29-1 | .
CASSSLDPFYEQYF | TGCGCCAGCAGCTCCCTGGACCCTTTCTACGAGCAGTACTTC | few | TRBJ2-7 | TRBV5-1 | .
CASSDDNEQFF | TGCGCCAGCAGTGACGACAATGAGCAGTTCTTC | many | TRBJ2-1 | TRBV10-1 | .
CASSLGSLRDLHF | TGTGCCAGCAGCTTAGGCAGTTTGAGGGACCTCCACTTT | . | TRBJ1-6 | TRBV7-9 | .
CSARGTGWEKLFF | TGCAGTGCTAGGGGGACAGGGTGGGAAAAACTGTTTTTT | few | TRBJ1-4 | TRBV20-1 | TRBD1
CASRGDRPVHEQFF | TGTGCCAGCAGGGGGGACAGGCCGGTACATGAGCAGTTCTTC | few | TRBJ2-1 | TRBV27 | TRBD1
CASSENRVLFF | TGTGCCAGCAGCGAGAACAGGGTTTTGTTTTTT | . | TRBJ1-4 | TRBV7-9 | .
CASSLGPDRGDGYTF | TGTGCCAGCAGCTTGGGGCCCGACAGGGGAGATGGCTACACCTTC | . | TRBJ1-2 | TRBV5-5 | TRBD1
CASRWARFDEQYF | TGTGCCAGCCGTTGGGCCCGCTTTGACGAGCAGTACTTC | few | TRBJ2-7 | TRBV27 | .
CASSPTGRWEQFF | TGTGCCAGCAGCCCAACAGGGCGGTGGGAGCAGTTCTTC | many | TRBJ2-1 | TRBV7-2 | .
CASSLEGAGRGRQYF | TGTGCCAGCAGTTTAGAGGGGGCGGGCCGCGGTCGGCAGTACTTC | few | TRBJ2-7 | TRBV27 | TRBD1
CASSRHRGDTEAFF | TGTGCCAGCAGTCGGCACAGGGGGGACACTGAAGCTTTCTTT | . | TRBJ1-1 | TRBV27 | TRBD1
CASSPTTSGGADTQYF | TGTGCCAGCAGCCCCACGACTAGCGGGGGTGCAGATACGCAGTATTTT | few | TRBJ2-3 | TRBV7-6 | TRBD2
CAWSQQTYEQYF | TGTGCCTGGAGTCAACAGACCTACGAGCAGTACTTC | few | TRBJ2-7 | TRBV30 | .
CASSSTRWVSGGGETQYF | TGTGCCAGCAGTTCGACTAGATGGGTATCGGGGGGGGGAGAGACCCAGTACTTC | many | TRBJ2-5 | TRBV11-3 | TRBD2
CASSEFPGQGAGEKLFF | TGTGCCAGCAGTGAATTTCCGGGACAGGGGGCAGGAGAAAAACTGTTTTTT | many | TRBJ1-4 | TRBV25-1 | TRBD1
CASSLEGSGYEQYF | TGTGCCAGCAGCTTAGAGGGCTCAGGCTACGAGCAGTACTTC | . | TRBJ2-7 | TRBV7-6 | .
CASSGRPGGKLFF | TGTGCCAGCAGCGGACGTCCCGGGGGGAAACTGTTTTTT | . | TRBJ1-4 | TRBV7-9 | .
CASSTLTGGTGELFF | TGTGCCAGCAGTACCCTCACCGGGGGGACCGGGGAGCTGTTTTTT | few | TRBJ2-2 | TRBV28 | TRBD2
CATSIGTSFPPEQYF | TGTGCCACCAGCATCGGGACCTCCTTCCCCCCCGAGCAGTACTTC | many | TRBJ2-7 | TRBV15 | .
CASSLSPTNYGYTF | TGCGCCAGCAGCTTGAGTCCAACAAACTATGGCTACACCTTC | many | TRBJ1-2 | TRBV5-1 | .
CASGLSRIREKLFF | TGTGCCAGCGGTTTATCCAGGATAAGGGAAAAACTGTTTTTT | few | TRBJ1-4 | TRBV7-9 | .
CSVGLTGSNTEAFF | TGCAGCGTGGGTTTGACAGGATCGAACACTGAAGCTTTCTTT | many | TRBJ1-1 | TRBV29-1 | .
CSVKTGASYNEQFF | TGCAGTGTCAAGACAGGAGCCTCCTACAATGAGCAGTTCTTC | few | TRBJ2-1 | TRBV20-1 | .
CASSLQRNQETQYF | TGTGCCAGCAGCTTGCAGCGCAACCAAGAGACCCAGTACTTC | . | TRBJ2-5 | TRBV11-2 | .
CASSNNRGQPQHF | TGTGCCAGCTCCAATAACAGGGGTCAGCCCCAGCATTTT | few | TRBJ1-5 | TRBV27 | TRBD1
CASSQGVSSYNEQFF | TGCGCCAGCAGCCAAGGGGTGAGCTCCTACAATGAGCAGTTCTTC | . | TRBJ2-1 | TRBV4-3 | .
CSVRYLYNEQFF | TGCAGTGTCCGGTACCTTTACAATGAGCAGTTCTTC | few | TRBJ2-1 | TRBV20-1 | .
CSVEGGTGNLYNEQFF | TGCAGCGTTGAAGGGGGGACAGGGAACCTCTACAATGAGCAGTTCTTC | many | TRBJ2-1 | TRBV29-1 | TRBD1
CAISELAGESTDTQYF | TGTGCCATCAGTGAGCTAGCGGGGGAAAGCACAGATACGCAGTATTTT | few | TRBJ2-3 | TRBV10-3 | TRBD2
CASSLNPGAFF | TGTGCCAGCAGCTTAAACCCGGGAGCTTTCTTT | . | TRBJ1-1 | TRBV7-9 | .
CASSGGRAFF | TGTGCCAGCAGTGGGGGGCGGGCGTTCTTC | many | TRBJ2-1 | TRBV12-3/TRBV12-4 | .
CASSFPGYGYTF | TGTGCCAGCAGTTTCCCAGGCTATGGCTACACCTTC | many | TRBJ1-2 | TRBV12-3/TRBV12-4 | .
CASTFTHGGDADTQYF | TGTGCCAGCACCTTTACCCACGGGGGAGACGCAGATACGCAGTATTTT | . | TRBJ2-3 | TRBV13 | .
CASSLRRKGSGNTIYF | TGTGCCAGCAGCCTAAGAAGGAAAGGGTCTGGAAACACCATATATTTT | many | TRBJ1-3 | TRBV9 | .
CASEKAATEAFF | TGTGCCAGCGAAAAGGCGGCCACTGAAGCTTTCTTT | . | TRBJ1-1 | TRBV6-1 | .
CASSSNSRVSLSEQYF | TGTGCCAGCAGCTCCAATTCTCGGGTTTCCCTCAGCGAGCAGTACTTC | many | TRBJ2-7 | TRBV3-1 | .
CASSAFINEQYF | TGTGCCAGCAGTGCCTTCATCAACGAGCAGTACTTC | . | TRBJ2-7 | TRBV2 | .
CASSRTGGSYEQYF | TGTGCCAGCAGCCGGACAGGGGGCTCCTACGAGCAGTACTTC | . | TRBJ2-7 | TRBV9 | TRBD1
CAAGEATEAFF | TGTGCGGCAGGTGAGGCGACTGAAGCTTTCTTT | . | TRBJ1-1 | TRBV25-1 | .
CASSPWSGSNEQFF | TGCGCCAGCAGCCCCTGGAGTGGGAGCAATGAGCAGTTCTTC | . | TRBJ2-1 | TRBV5-1 | .